This entry lists 7 T cell receptor beta chains sequenced from one sample in a study of beta chain features in type 1 diabetes. Study results and limitations: A moderate, significant TCRB CDR3 shortening appeared in type 1 diabetes across four CD4+ subsets.

Their antigen targets remain unknown. Sequenced material consisted of expressed TCRB transcripts (all of the isolated RNA was reverse transcribed). Generated by immunoSEQ multiplex PCR, the TCRdb table keeps only in-frame clones and is missing some. The sample lists about 160,000 clones, about 8.3% occurring once. Sequencing was carried out using central memory CD4+ T cells from blood. These receptor sequences come from a woman in her late teens or twenties with type 1 diabetes.

The V and J genes are TRBV7-8 and TRBJ2-1; 9 bases match TRBD2. V shed 3 bases and J 4 bases; nucleotides not matched to a gene: 10. Looked up from germline, CDR1 is SGHVS and CDR2 is FQNEAQ. The CDR3 spans 17 residues. The CDR3 nucleotides read TGTGCCAGCAGCTTGGGTGGCGGGGGGGCCGAATACAATGAGCAGTTCTTC. It translates to CASSLGGGGAEYNEQFF.

V usage is TRBV9 and J usage is TRBJ1-4; the match to TRBD1 covers 9 bases. The germline V gene encodes CDR1 SGDLS and CDR2 YYNGEE. The CDR3 contains 14 residues. After removal of 7 bases from V and 10 bases from J, the junction contained 11 bases not matched to a gene. The CDR3 DNA follows: TGTGCCAGCGCCTTGGGAACAGGGGGCGGAAAACTGTTTTTT. Translating it yields CASALGTGGGKLFF.

The chain combines TRBV11-2 with TRBJ2-7, with 7 bases lining up with TRBD1. V was clipped by 6 bases and J by 3 bases; unmatched bases: 8. Germline V CDR1 and CDR2: SGHAT, FQNNGV. This CDR3 contains 14 residues. The DNA of the CDR3 is TGTGCCAGCAGTACGACAGGGTTAAGCTACGAGCAGTACTTC. It specifies CASSTTGLSYEQYF.

The chain uses TRBV5-6 and TRBJ1-1; 7 bases map to TRBD1. V was clipped by 4 bases and J by 1 base; unmatched bases: 10. CDR1 is SGHDT, CDR2 YYEEEE, per germline. The CDR3 extends over 16 amino acids. This CDR3 is CASSPGQRRWNTEAFF. CDR3 in DNA: TGTGCCAGCAGCCCGGGACAGCGAAGGTGGAACACTGAAGCTTTCTTT. The full variable domain, in which reference TRBV5-6 and TRBJ1-1 provide the parts outside the CDR3, is DAGVTQSPTHLIKTRGQQVTLRCSPKSGHDTVSWYQQALGQGPQFIFQYYEEEERQRGNFPDRFSGHQFPNYSSELNVNALLLGDSALYLCASSPGQRRWNTEAFFGQGTRLTVV.

Regarding this clone: Other DNA sequences from this sample encode an identical CDR3 as well. The chain joins TRBV14 to TRBJ1-2, with D possibly being TRBD1 (5 bases). V was clipped by 1 base and J by 2 bases, with 5 bases between them. Germline lookup yields CDR1 SGHDN and CDR2 FVKESK. This CDR3 has 13 amino acids. The CDR3 DNA is TGTGCCAGCAGCCAAGGACAGAACTATGGCTACACCTTC. Its translation: CASSQGQNYGYTF.

The chain recombines TRBV5-6 with TRBJ1-1, with 8 positions matching TRBD1. With V trimmed by 2 bases and J by 1 base, 1 base remained unmatched. Germline values: CDR1 SGHDT, CDR2 YYEEEE. This CDR3 has 14 residues. CDR3 DNA sequence: TGTGCCAGCAGCTTAGGGACAGGGAACACTGAAGCTTTCTTT. Translation: CASSLGTGNTEAFF. Supplemented by reference TRBV5-6 and TRBJ1-1, the full variable domain reads DAGVTQSPTHLIKTRGQQVTLRCSPKSGHDTVSWYQQALGQGPQFIFQYYEEEERQRGNFPDRFSGHQFPNYSSELNVNALLLGDSALYLCASSLGTGNTEAFFGQGTRLTVV.

The chain has TRBV29-1 and TRBJ1-1; D ambiguous. The CDR3 totals 13 residues. Germline CDR1 and CDR2: SQVTM and ANQGSEA. The V and J ends lost 5 bases and 6 bases respectively, with 16 bases between them. The CDR3 is CSVRRGSVAEAFF. The DNA of the CDR3 is TGCAGCGTTCGACGGGGATCGGTCGCTGAAGCTTTCTTT.